This T cell receptor beta chain was recorded in a study of blood T cell repertoires in COVID-19. Trimming removed 8 bases from V and 5 bases from J, with 9 bases in between. The germline V gene has CDR1 MDHEN and CDR2 SYDVKM. This CDR3 comprises 11 residues. The age range of participants was about 18 to 90 years, with residence in about two dozen US areas. Cohorts were based on clinical histories the participants reported. Recovered status in Cohort 3 required two negative PCRs, clearance, or symptom resolution. Under the authors' procedure: For nucleated cells, counts were estimated from reference gene primer amplification. Some clones are missing from TCRdb's copy, which holds only in-frame ones; the method was immunoSEQ multiplex PCR. For V, J and clone size, that table is used; D and trimming come from the DNA. The sample holds about 280,000 clones, 88% seen once. This clone has a handful of counts.

The chain links TRBV28 to TRBJ1-2; no definite D call. The source material was PBMCs or T cells enriched from blood (not recorded which). The receptor was derived from a woman in her 30s who had recovered from COVID-19. The CDR3 sequence: CASRDIYGYTF. The CDR3 nucleotides read TGTGCCAGCCGAGATATATATGGCTACACCTTC.